This passage covers 15 T cell receptor beta chains from one sample sequenced in a study of T cells in localized non-small cell lung cancer. The assay was immunoSEQ multiplex PCR, and TCRdb's table has in-frame clones only and misses some. The sample holds roughly 26,000 clones; over 75% are singletons and the top ten take 9.5% to 10%. The sample in question was peripheral blood, obtained before any cancer treatment. The receptor set was obtained from a man between 35 and 75 years old with stage III squamous cell lung carcinoma.

This CDR3 reads CAISDDRVWGNEQFF. The CDR3, as DNA: TGTGCCATCAGTGACGACAGGGTTTGGGGAAATGAGCAGTTCTTC. The chain couples TRBV10-3 to TRBJ2-1, with 7 bases fitting TRBD1. In germline, CDR1 is ENHRY, CDR2 SYGVKD. Unmatched junction bases numbered 9, after V lost 3 bases and J lost 7 bases. The CDR3 length is 15 residues.

This clone was picked up one time. The chain combines TRBV14 with TRBJ1-2; 7 positions match TRBD1. The CDR3 runs 13 residues. Per germline, CDR1 SGHDN and CDR2 FVKESK. V was clipped by 4 bases and J by 7 bases; unmatched bases: 6. CDR3 residues: CASSRIQGIGYTF. DNA of the CDR3: TGTGCCAGCAGCCGTATACAGGGGATTGGCTACACCTTC.

This sequence joins TRBV5-8 and TRBJ2-1; no reliable D call. Trimming stripped 5 bases from V and 2 bases from J, with 14 bases between. Germline assignment: CDR1 SGHTS and CDR2 YDEGEE. CDR3 length equals 15 residues. The chain's CDR3 is CASRPWGSTYNEQFF. CDR3 DNA sequence: TGTGCCAGCAGGCCGTGGGGATCCACCTACAATGAGCAGTTCTTC.

Only a few counts were recorded for this clone. The CDR3 nucleotides are TGCGCCAGCAGCCAAGTTTCGGGGGCGAGGGTCCGCCAGTACTTC. Residues: CASSQVSGARVRQYF. V and J are TRBV4-1 and TRBJ2-5; D possibly uses TRBD1 or TRBD2 (6 bases each). The germline V and J ends were trimmed by 1 base and 10 bases, with 19 bases remaining between them. This CDR3 comprises 15 residues. CDR1 is MGHRA and CDR2 is YSYEKL in the germline V gene.

The gene calls are TRBV9 and TRBJ2-3; 9 bases align to TRBD2. The CDR3 consists of 15 residues. V was pared by 2 bases and J by 5 bases, with 6 bases of the junction left unmatched. Germline CDR1 SGDLS, CDR2 YYNGEE. The CDR3, as DNA: TGTGCCAGCAGCGTCAATAGCGGGAGACTAGATACGCAGTATTTT. Protein product: CASSVNSGRLDTQYF.

This chain connects TRBV29-1 to TRBJ1-1, with D tentatively TRBD1 (5 bases). Germline V gene sequence: CDR1 SQVTM, CDR2 ANQGSEA. Trimming took 4 bases from V and 6 from J, leaving 15 bases between them. This CDR3 is built from 13 residues. Here the CDR3 DNA reads TGCAGCGTTGCAGGGAGGAGGGTGGCTGAAGCTTTCTTT. It is translated as CSVAGRRVAEAFF.

This clone appeared a few times. The chain has TRBV6-5 and TRBJ1-2, with no clear D. Trimming took 6 bases from V and 6 from J, leaving 14 bases between them. The CDR3 runs 13 residues. CDR1 and CDR2 (germline): MNHEY, SVGAGI. CDR3 nucleotides: TGTGCCAGCAGCAGCTTGAGAGCTGATGGCTACACCTTC. This codes for CASSSLRADGYTF.

As for this clone: The junction departs from the called germline gene at one end, perhaps through a read error. The chain is built from TRBV6-1 and TRBJ2-5; D remains unclear. Germline loops: CDR1 MNHNS, CDR2 SASEGT. This CDR3 has 11 amino acids. CDR3 DNA: TGTGCCAGCTCCTACCAGGAGACCCAGTACTTC. This encodes CASSYQETQYF.

J is TRBJ2-3 and V is TRBV11-3; D unresolved. Trimming took off 3 bases at V and 2 bases at J, with 6 bases between the two ends. Germline values: CDR1 SGHNT, CDR2 YENEEA. This CDR3 has 13 residues. For the CDR3, the DNA is TGTGCCAGCAGCTTCGGCGTCACAGATACGCAGTATTTT. The encoded protein is CASSFGVTDTQYF.

This clone was counted only a few times. The chain recombines TRBV10-1 with TRBJ2-7; 14 nucleotides match TRBD2. Germline values: CDR1 WNHNN, CDR2 SYGVQD (reference sequence). Trimming at V came to 4 bases and at J to 6 bases, leaving 2 bases not matched to a gene. The CDR3 is 14 residues long. The CDR3 loop is CASSATSGRAEQYF. In DNA, the CDR3 is TGCGCCAGCAGTGCGACTAGCGGGAGGGCCGAGCAGTACTTC.

This chain connects TRBV6-4 to TRBJ2-7; tentative D call: TRBD2 (6 bases). Germline V gene data show CDR1 as MRHNA and CDR2 as SNTAGT. V was pared by 0 bases and J by 4 bases, with 22 bases between. There are 18 residues in the CDR3. The CDR3 is CASSDSLGGRLKVYEQYV. The DNA of the CDR3 is TGTGCCAGCAGTGACTCATTGGGGGGAAGGTTGAAGGTGTACGAGCAGTACGTC.

This clone was seen only once. Different DNA sequences within this sample yield the same CDR3. The rearrangement joins TRBV19 to TRBJ2-2; possible D gene TRBD2, 6 bases. V was cut by 4 bases and J by 3 bases, with 24 bases left in between. This CDR3 is 19 amino acids long. CDR1 LNHDA and CDR2 SQIVND come from the germline V gene (reference sequence). The CDR3 bases are TGTGCCAGTAGTAGGGGGAGGCAGGGTCGCTGGGGCTACACCGGGGAGCTGTTTTTT. Translating it yields CASSRGRQGRWGYTGELFF.

The V and J genes are TRBV7-8 and TRBJ2-1; TRBD1 might be the D (7 bases). Trimming left V 5 bases short and J 0 bases short, with 14 bases between. CDR3 length equals 16 residues. The germline V gene has CDR1 SGHVS and CDR2 FQNEAQ. The CDR3 coding sequence is TGTGCCAGCAGCCCCCAGCAGGGGGGCTCCTACAATGAGCAGTTCTTC. This sequence encodes CASSPQQGGSYNEQFF.

This chain links TRBV28 with TRBJ1-3, with a tentative D call TRBD1 (5 bases). The CDR3 has 13 amino acids. Germline CDR1 is MDHEN and CDR2 is SYDVKM. The V gene lost 7 bases and the J gene lost 6 bases, with 13 bases spanning the gap. The CDR3 coding sequence is TGTGCCAGCACCACTGGAGGGGAAAACACCATATATTTT. Translation gives CASTTGGENTIYF.

The chain recombines TRBV27 with TRBJ2-2; no clear D. V shed 4 bases and J shed 0 bases, with 3 bases lying between them. CDR1 and CDR2 from the germline V gene are MNHEY and SMNVEV (reference sequence). CDR3 length equals 13 residues. Here the CDR3 reads CASSYANTGELFF. The CDR3 coding sequence is TGTGCCAGCAGTTACGCGAACACCGGGGAGCTGTTTTTT.